The 2 T cell receptor beta chains listed next were all sequenced from one sample in a study of vaccination and CD4 T cells after COVID-19. Sample treatment: approximately 11-day PBMC culture with coronavirus spike peptide pools or control peptides (ViraFEST assay). Sequencing of the DNA from cultured CD4+ T cells was carried out with the Oncomine TCR Beta short-read assay. One entry per CDR3 protein, called by TCRdb with MiXCR from the PCR reads. The table shows some 8,200 distinct CDR3 sequences, with 45% to 65% occurring only once. No antigen has been identified for these receptors. Sequencing used CD4+ T cells from blood, cultured in vitro. All receptors come from a human donor who had recovered from COVID-19.

Here the CDR3 DNA reads TGTGCCACCACGGCAGGAACCCTTTTTGCGCGTCCCGAAAAACTGTTTTTT. Its translation: CATTAGTLFARPEKLFF. The chain links TRBV2 to TRBJ1-4, with D unresolved. Germline V gives CDR1 SNHLY, CDR2 FYNNEI. Trimming cost V 10 bases and J 8 bases, with 29 bases left between them. The CDR3 totals 17 residues.

This clonotype was observed once. This chain joins TRBV5-6 and TRBJ1-2; D is unresolved. There are 14 residues in the CDR3. The germline CDR1 and CDR2 sequences are SGHDT and YYEEEE. Trimming cost V 1 base and J 3 bases, with 10 bases left between them. The CDR3 region is CASSLKSIDYGYTF. The DNA of the CDR3 is TGTGCCAGCAGCTTGAAATCGATAGACTATGGCTACACCTTC.